This T cell receptor beta chain emerged from a study of shared clonotypes between healthy human individuals. The overall study: Each donor's CD8 memory used one plate, CD8 naive two, each CD4 subset three.

It was at deep level that the assay was run. Replicate PCRs for sorted subsets used 200 to 250 ng DNA; this equaled tens of thousands of T cell genomes. Sequencing was performed with immunoSEQ multiplex PCR; in TCRdb, only in-frame clones are kept and a portion is missing. This sample yields 2 million to 3 million clones, of which roughly 93% are seen a single time; around 0.37% belongs to the top ten. Germline trimming cut 7 bases from V and 3 bases from J; bases unmatched to any gene: 3. Germline loops: CDR1 SGHRS, CDR2 YFSETQ. This CDR3 has 13 residues. This chain uses TRBV5-1 with TRBJ2-2; the match to TRBD1 covers 7 bases. The clonotype was recovered from a man between 18 and 29 years old in good health. Some clones in this sample may be carry-over from other donors' samples. Sequencing was performed on naive CD4+ T cells from PBMCs. The sample's subset: CD45RA+ positively selected. CDR3 sequence: CASGDSDTGELFF. The CDR3 DNA sequence: TGCGCCAGCGGGGACAGTGACACCGGGGAGCTGTTTTTT.